This T cell receptor beta chain came from a study of blood T cell repertoires in COVID-19. At the level of the study: Collection of acute and convalescent COVID-19 samples took place in the United States, Italy and Spain. In each case, the material was cDNA or gDNA derived from T cells, B-cell-depleted T cells, or PBMCs.

Per the study methods: Scientists estimated how many nucleated cells there were by amplifying reference gene primers. Clones were read by immunoSEQ multiplex PCR, and TCRdb kept only the in-frame ones, dropping some. Clone size and the V and J calls come from that table; the DNA yielded D and trimming. The top ten clones hold roughly 4% of a sample with about 180,000 clones, more than 70% of them seen once. Germline CDR1 is SEHNR and CDR2 is FQNEAQ (reference sequence). The CDR3 has 15 amino acids. V dropped 5 bases and J dropped 4 bases, with 15 bases sitting between them. This chain links TRBV7-9 with TRBJ1-3, with D unresolved. The sequenced sample was peripheral blood. This clonotype originated in a woman in her twenties or thirties with acute or convalescent COVID-19. The CDR3 loop is CASSRAMSTGNTIYF. The DNA for the CDR3 is TGTGCCAGCAGCCGAGCAATGAGTACCGGAAACACCATATATTTT.